This record looks at one T cell receptor beta chain sequence and its context. The antigen remains unidentified. This sample is drawn from a study of shared clonotypes between healthy human individuals. General study points: Clonotypes shared by all four donors outscored non-shared clonotypes in generation probability.

Positive CCR7 selection of CD45RO-negative cells yielded the naive CD8 cells, and terminally differentiated effector memory CD45RA+ cells were excluded. Adults of Caucasian background living in Nashville, Tennessee made up all donors. The run depth of the assay was deep. An even split of each subset's genomic DNA across several immunoSEQ plates was performed. TCRdb's table, derived via immunoSEQ multiplex PCR, lists solely in-frame clones and lacks some. The sample has hundreds of thousands of clones; 95% to 96% are singletons. Sequenced input: naive CD8+ T cells sorted from blood. The clonotype originates from a woman under 40 in good health.

In nucleotides, the CDR3 is TGTGCCAGTAGTATCGAATCTAGCGGGGGAAGGTCCTACGAGCAGTACTTC. This gives the protein CASSIESSGGRSYEQYF. This sequence joins TRBV19 and TRBJ2-7, with TRBD2 matching over 10 bases. J lost 1 base, V lost 3 bases, and 9 bases had no gene match. CDR1 and CDR2 (germline): LNHDA, SQIVND (reference sequence). CDR3 size: 17 residues.